Given below is one TCR beta chain in context. Its antigen is as yet unknown. These data come from a study of shared clonotypes between healthy human individuals. V shed 7 bases and J 4 bases; nucleotides not matched to a gene: 6. The CDR3 covers 14 residues. Germline V gene lookup returns CDR1 LNHDA and CDR2 SQIVND (reference sequence). Study results and caveats: When compared with the clonotypes that were shared by all four sorted-subset donors, the non-shared clonotypes turned out to have lower generation probabilities.

An assay was performed, and its level was deep. Produced via immunoSEQ multiplex PCR; TCRdb's table is partial and in-frame only. The repertoire consists of a few hundred thousand clones, with about 97% occurring once and the leading ten covering around 0.058%. The V gene is TRBV19, the J gene TRBJ2-3; the match to TRBD1 covers 9 bases. Sequencing was carried out using naive CD4+ T cells sorted from blood. As for subset: CD45RA+ positively selected. This TCR was recovered from a woman aged 25 to 39 in good health. The CDR3 DNA follows: TGTGCCAGTATCGGACAGGGGAGGTCAGATACGCAGTATTTT. It is translated as CASIGQGRSDTQYF.